This TCR beta chain was sequenced for a study of beta chain features in type 1 diabetes. Heparinised blood was drawn once per donor, averaging about 116 mL. This clone has just a few counts. Expressed TCRB transcripts were sequenced because the isolated RNA had all been reverse transcribed beforehand. Libraries were prepared by immunoSEQ multiplex PCR; TCRdb keeps only in-frame clonotypes and omits some of them. The table lists roughly 230,000 clones, 9.6% of them singletons. This CDR3 is built from 14 residues. Trimming at V came to 8 bases and at J to 4 bases, leaving 7 bases not matched to a gene. CDR1 and CDR2 (germline): MNHEY, SVGAGI.

The sequenced sample consisted of naive CD4+ T cells from blood. This clonotype was obtained from a young woman in good health. The V and J genes are TRBV6-5 and TRBJ2-3; 9 nucleotides match TRBD1. CDR3 nucleotides: TGTGCCAGCGCGACCGGGACAGGGCCAGATACGCAGTATTTT. It encodes CASATGTGPDTQYF.